This TCR beta chain was recovered during a study of beta chain features in type 1 diabetes. Study observations and caveats: Across all four CD4+ subsets, people with type 1 diabetes showed modestly shorter TCRB CDR3s. In these data, an HLA type influence on TCRB rearrangement remained unresolved.

This clone has just a few counts. Its antigen is still unknown. It was via CD45RO/CCR7/CD25/CD127/CD95/CD27 that CD4+ naive, central memory, regulatory and stem cell-like memory cells were sorted. Purity (above 95%) was reached by all sorted populations. What was sequenced were expressed TCRB transcripts, since all of the isolated RNA had been reverse transcribed. Generated by immunoSEQ multiplex PCR, the TCRdb table keeps only in-frame clones and is missing some. The table records hundreds of thousands of clones, over 13% of them present only once. V lost 3 bases and J 1 base, leaving 9 bases between the germline ends. Germline values: CDR1 ENHRY, CDR2 SYGVKD. CDR3 length equals 14 residues.

The sequenced sample was naive CD4+ T cells from blood. This chain uses TRBV10-3 with TRBJ2-5; TRBD1 or TRBD2 may be the D gene (6 bases each). The sequence was obtained from a man between 18 and 35 years old with type 1 diabetes. CDR3 DNA: TGTGCCATCAGTGAAAGGGGGGCCCAAGAGACCCAGTACTTC. This codes for CAISERGAQETQYF.